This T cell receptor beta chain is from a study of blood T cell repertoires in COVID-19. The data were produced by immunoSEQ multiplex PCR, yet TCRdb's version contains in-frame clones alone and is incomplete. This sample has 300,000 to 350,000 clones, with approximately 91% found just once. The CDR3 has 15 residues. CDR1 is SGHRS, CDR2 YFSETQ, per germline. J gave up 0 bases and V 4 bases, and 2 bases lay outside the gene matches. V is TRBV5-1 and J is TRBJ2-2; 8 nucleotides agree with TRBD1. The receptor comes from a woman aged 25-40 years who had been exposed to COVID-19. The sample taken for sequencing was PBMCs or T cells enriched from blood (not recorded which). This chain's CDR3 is CASSKGQANTGELFF. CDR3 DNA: TGCGCCAGCAGCAAGGGACAGGCGAACACCGGGGAGCTGTTTTTT.